The sequence of this T cell receptor beta chain was determined in a study of cytomegalovirus exposure and HLA in healthy donors. Study results and caveats: Earlier findings revealed that most TCR beta V segments proved productive either about 90% or about 30% of the time.

PCR used 60 Vbeta primers and 13 Jbeta primers. Profiling relied on immunoSEQ multiplex PCR, and the TCRdb table lists in-frame clones only, not all of them. The sample gives 300,000 or so clones, roughly four fifths of which show up once; 1.5% to 2.5% is in the top ten. A remark on this clone: Its antigen is undetermined.

The sequencing input was PBMCs. The receptor was isolated from a woman in her 40s in good health and CMV-seropositive.

CDR3 sequence (DNA): TGTGCTAGTGGTTTGGTCACTAGCGGGAACTACAATGAGCAGTTCTTC. This translates into CASGLVTSGNYNEQFF. The chain carries TRBV12-5 and TRBJ2-1, with TRBD2 matching over 10 bases. After removal of 0 bases from V and 3 bases from J, the junction contained 2 bases not matched to a gene. There are 16 residues in the CDR3. Germline V gene data show CDR1 as LGHNT and CDR2 as FRNRAP.